A single sample gave rise to the 17 T cell receptor beta chains below, sequenced in a study of molecular identifiers for immune sequencing clone quantification. TCRdb re-called the PCR reads with MiXCR, one entry per CDR3 protein. Here the sample spans about half a million distinct CDR3 sequences, around 21% being singletons. The sequenced sample consisted of naive CD8+ T cells from blood, with Jurkat cell RNA spiked in. The sample's subset: FACS-sorted CD8+CD4-CCR7+CD45RA+ naive T cells. Receptors were obtained from a human donor in good health. Some libraries in this study had Jurkat cell RNA spiked in.

In regard to this clonotype: The conserved final phenylalanine or tryptophan is absent from the CDR3, which likely points to a read error. The CDR3 loop is CASSQGITDTQYL. The CDR3 DNA reads as TGCGCCAGCAGCCAAGGGATAACAGATACGCAGTATCTT. The chain is built from TRBV4-3 and TRBJ2-3; D not certain. V lost 1 base and J 3 bases, leaving 5 bases between the germline ends. The CDR3 runs 13 residues. Germline V gene data show CDR1 as LGHNA and CDR2 as YSLEER.

The CDR3 protein is CASSPRAGDGYEQYF. The DNA for the CDR3 is TGTGCCAGCAGCCCCCGTGCAGGGGACGGATACGAGCAGTACTTC. The chain has TRBV7-6 and TRBJ2-7; D is possibly TRBD1 (6 bases). This CDR3 region has 15 residues. Trimming took 5 bases from V and 4 from J, leaving 18 bases between them. Germline V gene sequence: CDR1 SGHVS, CDR2 FNYEAQ.

The CDR3 spells CASSKGDRFTEAFF. The CDR3 DNA reads TGTGCCAGCAGCAAGGGGGACAGATTCACTGAAGCTTTCTTT. This rearrangement joins TRBV7-9 to TRBJ1-1; 7 nucleotides match TRBD1. V was clipped by 5 bases and J by 4 bases; unmatched bases: 7. CDR3 size: 14 residues. CDR1 SEHNR and CDR2 FQNEAQ come from the germline V gene (reference sequence).

This clonotype showed up just a few times. The chain has TRBV6-6 and TRBJ2-5; D possibly uses TRBD1 or TRBD2 (5 bases each). Per germline, CDR1 MNHNY and CDR2 SVGAGI (reference sequence). The CDR3 covers 16 residues. With 2 bases removed from V and 7 bases from J, the gap between germline ends came to 20 bases. The CDR3 DNA reads as TGTGCCAGCAGTTACACAGCGGAACAGGCCCGGGGGACCCAGTACTTC. It yields the protein CASSYTAEQARGTQYF.

This clonotype came up many times. The chain uses TRBV7-9 and TRBJ1-2, with unresolved D. This CDR3 is built from 14 residues. CDR1 is SEHNR, CDR2 FQNEAQ, per germline (reference sequence). V gave up 2 bases and J gave up 2 bases, with 9 bases separating them. Here the CDR3 DNA reads TGTGCCAGCAGCTTAAAACAGATAAACTATGGCTACACCTTC. Translating it yields CASSLKQINYGYTF. Using reference TRBV7-9 and TRBJ1-2 for the parts outside the CDR3, the full variable domain is DTGVSQNPRHKITKRGQNVTFRCDPISEHNRLYWYRQTLGQGPEFLTYFQNEAQLEKSRLLSDRFSAERPKGSFSTLEIQRTEQGDSAMYLCASSLKQINYGYTFGSGTRLTVV.

Notes on this clonotype: This may arise from a read error, as a much more abundant clone is one base away. No conserved phenylalanine or tryptophan ends this CDR3, so it is likely a read error. The CDR3 bases are TGTGCCAGCAGCTCGACGGATCAGCCCCAGCATTCT. Protein product: CASSSTDQPQHS. J is TRBJ1-5 and V is TRBV7-9; D gene unclear. The ends were cut back, 4 bases at V and 5 bases at J, with 6 bases in the middle. CDR1 SEHNR and CDR2 FQNEAQ come from the germline V gene (reference sequence). CDR3 length: 12 amino acids.

This clonotype was seen a handful of times. The genes are TRBV27 and TRBJ1-5; TRBD1 agrees at 7 bases. Germline values: CDR1 MNHEY, CDR2 SMNVEV (reference sequence). This CDR3 is built from 14 residues. With 5 bases clipped from V and 3 bases from J, the junction kept 4 bases outside the gene matches. CDR3: CASSLGTDNQPQHF. The CDR3, as DNA: TGTGCCAGCAGTCTTGGGACAGACAATCAGCCCCAGCATTTT.

This clonotype has a count of ten or more. The rearrangement uses TRBV2 and TRBJ1-2, with 7 positions matching TRBD1. The CDR3 spans 13 residues. With 10 bases clipped from V and 0 bases from J, the junction kept 5 bases outside the gene matches. Looked up from germline, CDR1 is SNHLY and CDR2 is FYNNEI. CDR3 protein: CAKGAEANYGYTF. CDR3 nucleotide sequence: TGTGCCAAGGGGGCAGAAGCTAACTATGGCTACACCTTC.

Ten or more counts support this clonotype. The V call is TRBV27, the J call TRBJ2-3, with D hard to call. V lost 3 bases and J lost 4, with 17 bases in between. This CDR3 has 16 amino acids. The germline V gene encodes CDR1 MNHEY and CDR2 SMNVEV (reference sequence). The CDR3 nucleotides read TGTGCCAGCAGTTTGTGGGCAGCTCTCGGCCCAGATACGCAGTATTTT. Amino acids: CASSLWAALGPDTQYF.

Ten or more counts support this clonotype. One end of the junction is discordant with germline, which a read error may explain. J is TRBJ2-7 and V is TRBV5-1; 9 bases fit TRBD1. The CDR3 is 14 residues long. CDR1 is SGHRS, CDR2 YFSETQ, per germline. In DNA form, the CDR3 reads TGTGCCAGCAGCCCGGGACAGGGACCCTACGAGCAGTACTTC. The encoded protein is CASSPGQGPYEQYF. The entire variable domain, with the rest obtained from reference TRBV5-1 and TRBJ2-7, is as follows: KAGVTQTPRYLIKTRGQQVTLSCSPISGHRSVSWYQQTPGQGLQFLFEYFSETQRNKGNFPGRFSGRQFSNSRSEMNVSTLELGDSALYLCASSPGQGPYEQYFGPGTRLTVT.

This clonotype was seen only a few times. The V gene is TRBV11-3, the J gene TRBJ2-3, with TRBD1 matching 9 bases. The germline CDR1 and CDR2 sequences are SGHNT and YENEEA. This CDR3 region has 15 residues. The V segment lost 5 bases and the J segment 1 base; nucleotides outside the gene matches: 4. The CDR3 loop reads CASSVGQGGTDTQYF. As DNA, the CDR3 is TGTGCCAGCAGCGTGGGACAGGGAGGCACAGATACGCAGTATTTT.

This clonotype was seen a few times. The rearrangement joins TRBV27 to TRBJ2-1, with D perhaps matching TRBD1 or TRBD2 (5 bases each). CDR1 is MNHEY and CDR2 is SMNVEV in the germline V gene (reference sequence). CDR3 length equals 13 residues. V was clipped by 5 bases and J by 6 bases, with 11 bases between them. The CDR3 sequence: CASSMGPINEQFF. The CDR3 nucleotides are TGTGCCAGCAGTATGGGACCTATCAATGAGCAGTTCTTC.

The V gene is TRBV4-1, the J gene TRBJ2-7; possibly TRBD1 or TRBD2 for D (7 bases each). The CDR3 is 16 residues long. The V end lost 4 bases, the J end lost 3 bases, and 19 bases lay between the germline ends. CDR1 and CDR2 from the germline V gene are MGHRA and YSYEKL. CDR3 loop: CASSLGGDSLLYEQYF. The CDR3 DNA is TGCGCCAGCAGCCTAGGGGGGGACAGCCTTCTCTACGAGCAGTACTTC.

Concerning this clonotype: Being one base from a much bigger clone, this may be a read error. The gene calls are TRBV7-6 and TRBJ2-7; TRBD2 aligns across 9 bases. The length of the CDR3 is 16 residues. The germline V gene has CDR1 SGHVS and CDR2 FNYEAQ. The CDR3 DNA reads TGTGCCAGCGGCTTAGCATCCGTTAGCGGGAGCGCGGAGCAGTACTTC. Its protein is CASGLASVSGSAEQYF.

The chain couples TRBV6-5 to TRBJ2-2, with D perhaps TRBD1 (5 bases). CDR3 length: 18 amino acids. V dropped 4 bases and J dropped 1 base, with 19 bases sitting between them. Germline V gene data show CDR1 as MNHEY and CDR2 as SVGAGI. Here the CDR3 reads CASSSSQGPTRNTGELFF. For the CDR3, the DNA is TGTGCCAGCAGTTCTAGTCAGGGCCCCACGAGGAACACCGGGGAGCTGTTTTTT.

This clonotype came up a few times. The chain has TRBV7-9 and TRBJ2-7; D is uncertain. Trimming took 2 bases from V and 0 from J, leaving 14 bases between them. The CDR3 length is 16 residues. Looked up from germline, CDR1 is SEHNR and CDR2 is FQNEAQ (reference sequence). CDR3 sequence (DNA): TGTGCCAGCAGCTTAACCCCCAGCGTACGCTCCTACGAGCAGTACTTC. Its translation is CASSLTPSVRSYEQYF.

This clonotype was recorded a few times. This rearrangement joins TRBV13 to TRBJ2-7; D ambiguous. CDR1 and CDR2 (germline): PRHDT, FYEKMQ (reference sequence). The length of the CDR3 is 13 residues. V was pared by 4 bases and J by 5 bases, with 12 bases between. CDR3 DNA: TGTGCCAGCAGCTCCGAAAGCAAAGACGAGCAGTACTTC. Translation: CASSSESKDEQYF.